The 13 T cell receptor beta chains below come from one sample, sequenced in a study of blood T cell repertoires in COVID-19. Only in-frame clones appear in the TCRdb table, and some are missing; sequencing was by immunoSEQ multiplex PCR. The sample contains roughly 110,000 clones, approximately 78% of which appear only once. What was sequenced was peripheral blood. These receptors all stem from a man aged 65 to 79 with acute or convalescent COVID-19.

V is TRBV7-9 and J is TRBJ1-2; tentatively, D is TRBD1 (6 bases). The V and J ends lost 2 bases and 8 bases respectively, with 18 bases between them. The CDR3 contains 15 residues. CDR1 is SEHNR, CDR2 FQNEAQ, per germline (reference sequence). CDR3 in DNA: TGTGCCAGCAGCTTACTTAGTCCAGGCGGGGGCGGCTACACCTTC. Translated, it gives CASSLLSPGGGGYTF.

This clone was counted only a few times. CDR3: CASSLEARGNYGYTF. CDR3 bases: TGCGCCAGCAGCTTGGAAGCCAGGGGGAACTATGGCTACACCTTC. The J gene is TRBJ1-2, the V gene TRBV5-1, with 7 positions matching TRBD1. CDR1 and CDR2 (germline): SGHRS, YFSETQ. The CDR3 is made up of 15 amino acids. Losses at the gene ends were 0 bases for V and 2 bases for J; bases not matched to a gene: 4.

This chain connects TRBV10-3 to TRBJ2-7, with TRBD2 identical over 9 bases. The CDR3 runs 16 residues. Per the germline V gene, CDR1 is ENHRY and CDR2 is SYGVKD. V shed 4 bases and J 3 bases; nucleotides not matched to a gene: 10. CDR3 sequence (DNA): TGTGCCATCAGTGGCTGGGGAGCGGGAGGCCACTACGAGCAGTACTTC. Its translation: CAISGWGAGGHYEQYF.

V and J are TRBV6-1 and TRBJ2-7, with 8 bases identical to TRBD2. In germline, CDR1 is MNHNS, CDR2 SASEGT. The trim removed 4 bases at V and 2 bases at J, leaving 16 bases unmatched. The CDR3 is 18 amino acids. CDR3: CASSGPPASSGPTYEQYF. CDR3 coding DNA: TGTGCCAGCAGTGGGCCGCCAGCTTCTAGCGGGCCAACCTACGAGCAGTACTTC.

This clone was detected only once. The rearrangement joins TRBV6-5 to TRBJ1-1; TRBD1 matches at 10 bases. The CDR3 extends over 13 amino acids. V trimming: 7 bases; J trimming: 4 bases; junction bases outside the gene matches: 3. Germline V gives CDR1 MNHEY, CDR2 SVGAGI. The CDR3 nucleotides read TGTGCCAGCACCAGGACAGGGGGCACTGAAGCTTTCTTT. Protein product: CASTRTGGTEAFF.

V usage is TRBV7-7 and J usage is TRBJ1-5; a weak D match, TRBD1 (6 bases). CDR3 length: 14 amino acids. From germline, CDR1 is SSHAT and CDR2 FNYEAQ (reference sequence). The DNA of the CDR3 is TGTGCTGTAGGGGGTGACAATAGCAATCAGCCCCAGCATTTT. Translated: CAVGGDNSNQPQHF.

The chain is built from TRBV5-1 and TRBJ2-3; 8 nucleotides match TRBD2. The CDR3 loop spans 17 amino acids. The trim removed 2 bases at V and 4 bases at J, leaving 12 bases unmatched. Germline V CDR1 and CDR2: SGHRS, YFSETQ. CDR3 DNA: TGCGCCAGCAGCTTCCAAGCCAGCGGGAGAGGGCCAGATACGCAGTATTTT. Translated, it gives CASSFQASGRGPDTQYF.

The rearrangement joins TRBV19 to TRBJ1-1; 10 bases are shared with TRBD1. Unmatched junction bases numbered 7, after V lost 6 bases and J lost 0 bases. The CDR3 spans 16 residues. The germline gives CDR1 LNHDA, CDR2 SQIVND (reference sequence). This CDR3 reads CASRPRDRGLNTEAFF. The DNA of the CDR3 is TGTGCCAGTAGACCCCGGGACAGGGGCTTGAACACTGAAGCTTTCTTT.

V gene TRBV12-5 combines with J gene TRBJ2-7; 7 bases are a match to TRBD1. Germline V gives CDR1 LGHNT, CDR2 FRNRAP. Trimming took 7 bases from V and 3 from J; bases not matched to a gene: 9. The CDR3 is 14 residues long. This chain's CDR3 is CASANRGWGYEQYF. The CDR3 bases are TGTGCTAGTGCCAACAGGGGATGGGGCTACGAGCAGTACTTC.

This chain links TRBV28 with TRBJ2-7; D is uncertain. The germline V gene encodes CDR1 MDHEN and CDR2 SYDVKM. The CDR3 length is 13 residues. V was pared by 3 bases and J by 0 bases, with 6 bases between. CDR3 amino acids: CASSFPNSYEQYF. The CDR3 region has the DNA TGTGCCAGCAGTTTTCCCAACTCCTACGAGCAGTACTTC.

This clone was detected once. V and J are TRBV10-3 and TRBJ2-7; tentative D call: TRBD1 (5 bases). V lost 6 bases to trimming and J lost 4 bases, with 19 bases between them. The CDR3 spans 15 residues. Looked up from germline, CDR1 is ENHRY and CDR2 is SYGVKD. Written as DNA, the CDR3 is TGTGCCATCAGACCTTGGGGCACGGTCTCGTACGAGCAGTACTTC. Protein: CAIRPWGTVSYEQYF.

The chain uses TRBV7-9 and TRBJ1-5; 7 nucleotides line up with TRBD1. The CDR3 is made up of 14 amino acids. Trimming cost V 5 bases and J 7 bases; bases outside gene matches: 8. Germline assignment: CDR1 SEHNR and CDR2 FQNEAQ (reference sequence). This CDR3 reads CASSADRIGQPQHF. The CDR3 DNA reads TGTGCCAGCAGCGCGGACAGGATCGGACAGCCCCAGCATTTT.

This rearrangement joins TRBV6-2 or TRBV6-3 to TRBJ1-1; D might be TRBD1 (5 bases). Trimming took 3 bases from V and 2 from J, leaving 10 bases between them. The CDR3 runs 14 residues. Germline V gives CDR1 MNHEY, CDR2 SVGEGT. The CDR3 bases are TGTGCCAGCAGTTATAAGAGGACAAACACTGAAGCTTTCTTT. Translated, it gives CASSYKRTNTEAFF.